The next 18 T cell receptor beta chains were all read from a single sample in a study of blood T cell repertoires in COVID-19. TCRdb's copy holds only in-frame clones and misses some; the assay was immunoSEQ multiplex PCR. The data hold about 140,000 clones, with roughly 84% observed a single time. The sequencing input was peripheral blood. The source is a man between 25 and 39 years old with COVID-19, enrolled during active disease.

The CDR3 loop reads CAISDNSGNTIYF. In DNA form, the CDR3 reads TGTGCCATCAGTGATAATTCGGGAAACACCATATATTTT. The chain recombines TRBV10-3 with TRBJ1-3; D remains ambiguous. The CDR3 runs 13 residues. The germline V and J ends were trimmed by 3 bases and 4 bases, with 7 bases remaining between them. CDR1 and CDR2 from the germline V gene are ENHRY and SYGVKD.

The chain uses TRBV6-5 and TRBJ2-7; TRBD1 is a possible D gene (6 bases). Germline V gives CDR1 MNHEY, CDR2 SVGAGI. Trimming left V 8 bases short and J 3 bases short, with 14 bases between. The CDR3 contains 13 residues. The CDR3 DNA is TGTGCCAGCGGGGGCTCCCGGCTCTACGAGCAGTACTTC. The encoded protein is CASGGSRLYEQYF.

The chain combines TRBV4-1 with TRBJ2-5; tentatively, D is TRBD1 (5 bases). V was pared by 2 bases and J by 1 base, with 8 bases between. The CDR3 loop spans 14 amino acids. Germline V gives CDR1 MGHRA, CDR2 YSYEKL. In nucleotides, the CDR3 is TGCGCCAGCAGCCAAACAAGGGGCCAAGAGACCCAGTACTTC. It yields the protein CASSQTRGQETQYF.

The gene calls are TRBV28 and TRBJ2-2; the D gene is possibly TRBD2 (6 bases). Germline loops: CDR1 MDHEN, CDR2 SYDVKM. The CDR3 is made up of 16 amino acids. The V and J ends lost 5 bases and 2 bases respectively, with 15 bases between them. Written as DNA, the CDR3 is TGTGCCAGCAGTCCCCTTGGCGGGGCAAACACCGGGGAGCTGTTTTTT. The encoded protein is CASSPLGGANTGELFF.

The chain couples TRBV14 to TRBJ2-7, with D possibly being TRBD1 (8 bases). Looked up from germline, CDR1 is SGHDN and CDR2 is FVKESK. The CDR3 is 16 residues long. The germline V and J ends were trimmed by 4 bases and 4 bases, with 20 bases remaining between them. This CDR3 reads CASSLRGDRTLYEQYF. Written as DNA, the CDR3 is TGTGCCAGCAGCCTTCGGGGGGACAGGACTCTTTACGAGCAGTACTTC. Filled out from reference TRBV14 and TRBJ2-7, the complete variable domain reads EAGVTQFPSHSVIEKGQTVTLRCDPISGHDNLYWYRRVMGKEIKFLLHFVKESKQDESGMPNNRFLAERTGGTYSTLKVQPAELEDSGVYFCASSLRGDRTLYEQYFGPGTRLTVT.

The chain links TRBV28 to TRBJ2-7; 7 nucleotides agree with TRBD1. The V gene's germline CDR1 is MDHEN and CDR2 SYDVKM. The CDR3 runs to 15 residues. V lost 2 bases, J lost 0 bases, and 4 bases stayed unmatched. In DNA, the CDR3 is TGTGCCAGCAGTTTACCGGGACAGTCCTCCTACGAGCAGTACTTC. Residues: CASSLPGQSSYEQYF.

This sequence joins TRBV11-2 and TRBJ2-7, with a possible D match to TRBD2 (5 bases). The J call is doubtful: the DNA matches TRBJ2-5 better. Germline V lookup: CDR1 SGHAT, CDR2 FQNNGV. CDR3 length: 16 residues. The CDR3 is CASSSDSTVIQETQYF. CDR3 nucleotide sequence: TGTGCCAGCAGCTCGGACTCGACGGTAATACAAGAGACCCAGTACTTC.

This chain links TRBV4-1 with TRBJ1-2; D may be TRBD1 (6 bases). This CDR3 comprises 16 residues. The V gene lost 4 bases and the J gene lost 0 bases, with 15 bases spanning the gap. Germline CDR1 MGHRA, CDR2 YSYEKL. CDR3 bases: TGCGCCAGCAGCCGGTCCGGGACATATCCTAACTATGGCTACACCTTC. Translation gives CASSRSGTYPNYGYTF.

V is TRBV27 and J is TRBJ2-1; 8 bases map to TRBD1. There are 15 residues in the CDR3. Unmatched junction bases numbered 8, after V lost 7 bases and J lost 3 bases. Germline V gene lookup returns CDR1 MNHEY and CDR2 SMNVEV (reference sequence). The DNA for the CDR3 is TGTGCCAGCACCTCCGGGACAGGCTACTACAATGAGCAGTTCTTC. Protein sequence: CASTSGTGYYNEQFF.

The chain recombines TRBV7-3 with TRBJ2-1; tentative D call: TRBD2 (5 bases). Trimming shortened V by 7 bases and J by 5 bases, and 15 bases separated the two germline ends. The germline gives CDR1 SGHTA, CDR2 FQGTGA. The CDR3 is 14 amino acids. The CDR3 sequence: CASNAREGDNEQFF. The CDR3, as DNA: TGTGCCAGCAACGCGAGGGAAGGTGACAATGAGCAGTTCTTC.

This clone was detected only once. The CDR3 protein is CASSSQQVVSAEAFF. In nucleotides, the CDR3 is TGTGCCAGCAGCTCCCAACAGGTCGTTTCAGCTGAAGCTTTCTTT. The rearrangement joins TRBV5-5 to TRBJ1-1; possible D gene TRBD1, 5 bases. Germline V CDR1 and CDR2: SGHKS, YYEKEE (reference sequence). CDR3 size: 15 residues. V lost 3 bases and J 6 bases, leaving 18 bases between the germline ends.

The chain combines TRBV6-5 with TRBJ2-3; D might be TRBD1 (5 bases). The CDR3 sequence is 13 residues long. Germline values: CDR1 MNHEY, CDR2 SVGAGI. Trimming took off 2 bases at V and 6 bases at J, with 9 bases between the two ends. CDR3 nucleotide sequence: TGTGCCAGCAGTTACCCCAGGGCGGATACGCAGTATTTT. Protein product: CASSYPRADTQYF.

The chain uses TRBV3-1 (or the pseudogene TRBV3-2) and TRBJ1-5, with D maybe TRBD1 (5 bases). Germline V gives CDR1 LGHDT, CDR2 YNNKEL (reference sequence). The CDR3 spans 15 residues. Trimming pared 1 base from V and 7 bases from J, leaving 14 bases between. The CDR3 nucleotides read TGTGCCAGCAGCCAAGGTATCGGGGGTGGCCAGCCCCAGCATTTT. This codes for CASSQGIGGGQPQHF.

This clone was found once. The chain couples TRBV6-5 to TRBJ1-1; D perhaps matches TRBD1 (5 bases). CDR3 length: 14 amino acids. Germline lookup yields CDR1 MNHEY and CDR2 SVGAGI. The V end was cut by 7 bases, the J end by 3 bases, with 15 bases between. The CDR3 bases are TGTGCCAGCAACAGGCGCAGAGTGTACACTGAAGCTTTCTTT. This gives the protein CASNRRRVYTEAFF.

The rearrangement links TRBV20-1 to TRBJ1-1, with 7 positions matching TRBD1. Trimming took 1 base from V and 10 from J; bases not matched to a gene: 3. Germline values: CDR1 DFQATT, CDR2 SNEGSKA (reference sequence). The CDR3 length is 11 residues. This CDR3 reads CSARGAGGAFF. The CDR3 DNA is TGCAGTGCTAGAGGGGCAGGGGGAGCTTTCTTT.

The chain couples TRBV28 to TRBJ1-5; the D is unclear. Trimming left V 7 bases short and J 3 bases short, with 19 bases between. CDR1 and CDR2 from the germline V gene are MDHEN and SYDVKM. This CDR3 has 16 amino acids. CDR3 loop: CASTNLTGGPNQPQHF. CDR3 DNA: TGTGCCAGCACCAATCTAACGGGAGGACCCAATCAGCCCCAGCATTTT.

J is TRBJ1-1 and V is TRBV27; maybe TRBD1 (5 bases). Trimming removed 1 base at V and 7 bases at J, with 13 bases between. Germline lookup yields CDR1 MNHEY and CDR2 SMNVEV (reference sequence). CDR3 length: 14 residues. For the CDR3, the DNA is TGTGCCAGCAGTTTATATGGGGGGTCAGGTGAAGCTTTCTTT. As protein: CASSLYGGSGEAFF.

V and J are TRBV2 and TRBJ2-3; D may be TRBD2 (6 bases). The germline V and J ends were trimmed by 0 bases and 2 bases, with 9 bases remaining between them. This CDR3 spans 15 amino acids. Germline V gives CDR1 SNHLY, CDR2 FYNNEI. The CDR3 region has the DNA TGTGCCAGCAGTGAAGCGGGACTCTTCACAGATACGCAGTATTTT. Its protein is CASSEAGLFTDTQYF.